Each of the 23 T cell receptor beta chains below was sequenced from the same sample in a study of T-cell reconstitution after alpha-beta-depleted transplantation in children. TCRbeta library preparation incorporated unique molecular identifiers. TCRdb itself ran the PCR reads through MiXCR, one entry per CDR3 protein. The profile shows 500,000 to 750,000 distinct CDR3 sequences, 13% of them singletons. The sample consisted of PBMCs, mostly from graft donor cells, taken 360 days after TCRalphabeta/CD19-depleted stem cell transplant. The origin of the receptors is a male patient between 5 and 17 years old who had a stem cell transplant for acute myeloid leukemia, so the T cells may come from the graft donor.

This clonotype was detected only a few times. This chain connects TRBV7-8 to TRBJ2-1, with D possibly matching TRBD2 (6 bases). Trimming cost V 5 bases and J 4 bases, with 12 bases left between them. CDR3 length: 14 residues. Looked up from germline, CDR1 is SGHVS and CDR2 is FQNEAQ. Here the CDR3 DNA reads TGTGCCAGCAGCCCCCGGGAGACGTACAATGAGCAGTTCTTC. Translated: CASSPRETYNEQFF.

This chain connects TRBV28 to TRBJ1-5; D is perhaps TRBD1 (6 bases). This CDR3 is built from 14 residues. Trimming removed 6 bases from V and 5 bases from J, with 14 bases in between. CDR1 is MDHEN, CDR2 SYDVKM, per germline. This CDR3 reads CASSNGQMDQPQHF. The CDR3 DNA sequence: TGTGCCAGCAGCAATGGACAGATGGATCAGCCCCAGCATTTT.

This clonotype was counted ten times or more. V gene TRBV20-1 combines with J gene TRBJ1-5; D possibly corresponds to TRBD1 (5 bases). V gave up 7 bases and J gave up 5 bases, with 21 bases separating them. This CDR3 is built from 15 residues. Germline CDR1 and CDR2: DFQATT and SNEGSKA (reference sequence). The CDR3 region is CSVQRYKRGDQPQHF. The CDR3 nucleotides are TGCAGTGTCCAGAGGTACAAGAGGGGAGATCAGCCCCAGCATTTT.

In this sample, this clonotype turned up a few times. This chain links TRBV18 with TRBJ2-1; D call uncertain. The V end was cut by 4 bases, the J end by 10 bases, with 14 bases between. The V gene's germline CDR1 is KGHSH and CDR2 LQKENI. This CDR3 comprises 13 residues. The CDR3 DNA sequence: TGTGCCAGCTCACACTCCGCTTTAATAGAGCAGTTCTTC. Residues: CASSHSALIEQFF.

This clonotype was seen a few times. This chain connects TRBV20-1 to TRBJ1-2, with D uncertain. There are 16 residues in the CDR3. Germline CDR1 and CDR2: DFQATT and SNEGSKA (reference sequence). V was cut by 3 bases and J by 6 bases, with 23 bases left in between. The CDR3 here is CSASLPSGGSPNGYTF. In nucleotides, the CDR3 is TGCAGTGCTAGTCTGCCCTCGGGCGGGTCCCCGAATGGCTACACCTTC.

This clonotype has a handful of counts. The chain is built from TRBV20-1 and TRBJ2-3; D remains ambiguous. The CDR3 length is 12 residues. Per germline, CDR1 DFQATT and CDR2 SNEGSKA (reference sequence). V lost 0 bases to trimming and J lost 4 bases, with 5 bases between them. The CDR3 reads CSARDPPDTQYF. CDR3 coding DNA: TGCAGTGCTAGAGATCCCCCAGATACGCAGTATTTT.

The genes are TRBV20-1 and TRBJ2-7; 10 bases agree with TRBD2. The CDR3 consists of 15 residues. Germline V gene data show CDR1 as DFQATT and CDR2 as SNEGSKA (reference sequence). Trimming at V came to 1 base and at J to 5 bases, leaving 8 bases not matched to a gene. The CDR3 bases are TGCAGTGCTAGAGGGGGTAGCGGGAGGACCGACGAGCAGTACTTC. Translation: CSARGGSGRTDEQYF.

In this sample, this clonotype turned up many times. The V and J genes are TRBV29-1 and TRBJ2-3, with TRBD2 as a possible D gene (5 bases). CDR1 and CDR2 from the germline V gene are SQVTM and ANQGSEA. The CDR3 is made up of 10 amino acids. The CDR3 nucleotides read TGCGGCGGGAGCACAGATACGCAGTATTTT. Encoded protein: CGGSTDTQYF.

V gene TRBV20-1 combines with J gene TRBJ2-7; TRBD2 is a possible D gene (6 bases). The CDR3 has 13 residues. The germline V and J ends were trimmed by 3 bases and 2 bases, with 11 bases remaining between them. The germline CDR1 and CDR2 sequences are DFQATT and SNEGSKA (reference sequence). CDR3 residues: CSASAGPPYEQYF. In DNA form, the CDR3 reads TGCAGTGCTAGCGCGGGACCCCCCTACGAGCAGTACTTC.

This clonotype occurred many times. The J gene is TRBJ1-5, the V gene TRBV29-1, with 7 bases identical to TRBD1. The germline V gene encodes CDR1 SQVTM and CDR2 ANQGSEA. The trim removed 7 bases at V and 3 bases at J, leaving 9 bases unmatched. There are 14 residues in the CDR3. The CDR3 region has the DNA TGCAGCGCTACGACAGGGCTCGACAATCAGCCCCAGCATTTT. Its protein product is CSATTGLDNQPQHF.

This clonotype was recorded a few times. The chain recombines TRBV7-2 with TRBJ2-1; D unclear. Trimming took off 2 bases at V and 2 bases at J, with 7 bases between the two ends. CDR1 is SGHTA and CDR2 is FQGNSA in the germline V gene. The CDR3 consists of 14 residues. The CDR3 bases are TGTGCCAGCAGCTTACTGAGAGCCTACAATGAGCAGTTCTTC. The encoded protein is CASSLLRAYNEQFF.

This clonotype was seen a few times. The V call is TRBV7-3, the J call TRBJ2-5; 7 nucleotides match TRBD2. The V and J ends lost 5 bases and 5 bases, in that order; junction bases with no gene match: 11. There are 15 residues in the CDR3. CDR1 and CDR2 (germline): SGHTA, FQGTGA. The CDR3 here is CASSPGLGLLETQYF. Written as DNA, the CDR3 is TGTGCCAGCAGCCCCGGACTAGGGTTACTGGAGACCCAGTACTTC.

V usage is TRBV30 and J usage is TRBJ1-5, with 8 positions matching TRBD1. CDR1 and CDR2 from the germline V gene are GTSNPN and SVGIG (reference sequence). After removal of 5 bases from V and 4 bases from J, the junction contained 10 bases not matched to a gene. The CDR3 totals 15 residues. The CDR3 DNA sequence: TGTGCCTGGTCAGGGGGCCCCCGCGAAAATCAGCCCCAGCATTTT. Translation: CAWSGGPRENQPQHF.

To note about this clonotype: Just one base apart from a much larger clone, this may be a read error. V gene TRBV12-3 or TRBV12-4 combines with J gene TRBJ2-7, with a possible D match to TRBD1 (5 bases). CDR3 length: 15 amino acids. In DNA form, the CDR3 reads TGTGCCAGCAGTTTCTGGGGCCTGAACTCCTACGTGCAGTACTTC. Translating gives CASSFWGLNSYVQYF.

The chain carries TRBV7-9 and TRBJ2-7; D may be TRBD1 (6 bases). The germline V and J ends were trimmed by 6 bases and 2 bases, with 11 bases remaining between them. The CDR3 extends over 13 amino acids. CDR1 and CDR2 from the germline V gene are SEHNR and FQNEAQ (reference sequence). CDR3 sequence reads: CASSSTGPYEQYF. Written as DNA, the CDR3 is TGTGCCAGCAGTTCGACAGGTCCCTACGAGCAGTACTTC.

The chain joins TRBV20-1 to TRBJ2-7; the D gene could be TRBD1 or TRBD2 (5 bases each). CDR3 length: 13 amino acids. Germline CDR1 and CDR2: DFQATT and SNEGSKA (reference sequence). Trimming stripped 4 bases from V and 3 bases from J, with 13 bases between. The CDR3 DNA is TGCAGTGCTAATTGGGGGATACACTACGAGCAGTACTTC. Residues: CSANWGIHYEQYF.

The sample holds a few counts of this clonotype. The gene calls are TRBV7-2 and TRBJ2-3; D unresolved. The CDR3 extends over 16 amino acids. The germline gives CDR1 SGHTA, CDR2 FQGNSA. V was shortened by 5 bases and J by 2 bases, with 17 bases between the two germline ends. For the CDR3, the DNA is TGTGCCAGCAGCAGACCGGGTCTACTATTCACAGATACGCAGTATTTT. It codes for CASSRPGLLFTDTQYF.

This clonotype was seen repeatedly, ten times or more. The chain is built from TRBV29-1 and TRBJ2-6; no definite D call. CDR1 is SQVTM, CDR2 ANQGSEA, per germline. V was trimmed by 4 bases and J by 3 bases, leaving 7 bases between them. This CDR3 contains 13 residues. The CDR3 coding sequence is TGCAGCGTTGGACGATTTGGGGCCAACGTCCTGACTTTC. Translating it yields CSVGRFGANVLTF.

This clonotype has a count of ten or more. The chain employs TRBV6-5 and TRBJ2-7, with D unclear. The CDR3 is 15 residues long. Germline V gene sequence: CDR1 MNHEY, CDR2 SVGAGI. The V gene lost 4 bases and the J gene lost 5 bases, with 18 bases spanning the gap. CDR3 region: CASSSLVGSLNEQYF. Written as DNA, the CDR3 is TGTGCCAGCAGTTCCCTCGTGGGAAGCCTAAACGAGCAGTACTTC.

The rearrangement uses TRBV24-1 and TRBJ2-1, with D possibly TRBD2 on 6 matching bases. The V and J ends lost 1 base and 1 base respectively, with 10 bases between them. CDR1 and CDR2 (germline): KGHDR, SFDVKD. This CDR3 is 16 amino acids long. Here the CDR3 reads CATSDFSGNSYNEQFF. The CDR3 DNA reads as TGTGCCACCAGTGATTTTAGCGGCAATTCCTACAATGAGCAGTTCTTC.

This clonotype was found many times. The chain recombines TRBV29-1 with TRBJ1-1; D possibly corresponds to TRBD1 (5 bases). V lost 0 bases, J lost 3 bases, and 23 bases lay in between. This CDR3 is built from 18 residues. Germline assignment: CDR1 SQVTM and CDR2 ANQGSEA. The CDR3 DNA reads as TGCAGCGTTGAAGATTGGGGGGGTACCCTAGGATTGGACACTGAAGCTTTCTTT. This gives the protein CSVEDWGGTLGLDTEAFF.

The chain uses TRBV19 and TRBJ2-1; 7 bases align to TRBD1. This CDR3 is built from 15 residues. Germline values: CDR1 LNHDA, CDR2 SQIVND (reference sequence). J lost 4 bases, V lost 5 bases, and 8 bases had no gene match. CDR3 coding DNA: TGTGCCAGTAGTCCACAGGGGCTAGGGTACAATGAGCAGTTCTTC. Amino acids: CASSPQGLGYNEQFF.

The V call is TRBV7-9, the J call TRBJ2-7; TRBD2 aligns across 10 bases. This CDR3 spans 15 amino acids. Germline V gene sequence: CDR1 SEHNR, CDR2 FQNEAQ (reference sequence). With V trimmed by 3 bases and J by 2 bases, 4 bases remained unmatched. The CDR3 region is CASSFGLAATYEQYF. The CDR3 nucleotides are TGTGCCAGCAGCTTCGGACTAGCGGCCACCTACGAGCAGTACTTC.